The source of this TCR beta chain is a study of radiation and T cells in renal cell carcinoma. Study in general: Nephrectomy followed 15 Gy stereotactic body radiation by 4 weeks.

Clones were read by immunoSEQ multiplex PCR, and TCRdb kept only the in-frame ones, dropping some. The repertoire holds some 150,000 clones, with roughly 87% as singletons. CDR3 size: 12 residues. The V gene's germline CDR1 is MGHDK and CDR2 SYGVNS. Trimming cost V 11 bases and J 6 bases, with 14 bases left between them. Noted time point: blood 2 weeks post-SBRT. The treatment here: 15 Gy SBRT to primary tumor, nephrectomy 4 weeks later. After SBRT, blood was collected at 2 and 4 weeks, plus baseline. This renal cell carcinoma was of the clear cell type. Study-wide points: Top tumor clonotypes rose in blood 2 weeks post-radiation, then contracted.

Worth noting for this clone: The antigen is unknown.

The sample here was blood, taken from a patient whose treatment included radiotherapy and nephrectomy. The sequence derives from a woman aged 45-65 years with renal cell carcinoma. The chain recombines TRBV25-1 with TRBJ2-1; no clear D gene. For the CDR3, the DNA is TGTGCCCTCCGGACCTTTTCCAATGAGCAGTTCTTC. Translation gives CALRTFSNEQFF.